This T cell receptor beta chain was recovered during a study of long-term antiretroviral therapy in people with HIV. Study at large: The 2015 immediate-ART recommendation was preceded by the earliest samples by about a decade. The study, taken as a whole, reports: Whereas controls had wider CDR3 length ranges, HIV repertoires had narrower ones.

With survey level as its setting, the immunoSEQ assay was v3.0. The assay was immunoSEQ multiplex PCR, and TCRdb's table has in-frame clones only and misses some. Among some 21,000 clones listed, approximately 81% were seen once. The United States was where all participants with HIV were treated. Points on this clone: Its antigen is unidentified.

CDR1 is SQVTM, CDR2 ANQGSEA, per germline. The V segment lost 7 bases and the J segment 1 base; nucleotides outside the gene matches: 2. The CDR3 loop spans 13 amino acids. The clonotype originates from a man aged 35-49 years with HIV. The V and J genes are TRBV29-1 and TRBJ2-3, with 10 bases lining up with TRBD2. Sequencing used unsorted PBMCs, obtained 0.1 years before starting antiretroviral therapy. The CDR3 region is CSAGTSGTDTQYF. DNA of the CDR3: TGCAGCGCTGGGACTAGCGGCACAGATACGCAGTATTTT.